This TCR beta chain comes out of a study of PD-1 blockade in classical Hodgkin lymphoma. Across the whole study: It was nivolumab at 3 mg/kg, given intravenously every 2 weeks, that patients received.

Time point described: cycle 4 day 1 (C4D1), after five to seven weeks of nivolumab. Each patient experienced a relapse that followed autologous stem cell transplantation, and brentuximab vedotin exposure varied. This table comes from immunoSEQ multiplex PCR, and its TCRdb copy is limited to in-frame clones, with some not included. The sample has 90,000 to 140,000 clones, approximately 89% seen once; the top ten hold about 20%. This TCR was recovered from a human donor with classical Hodgkin lymphoma. The sample was peripheral blood mononuclear cells (PBMCs), taken before the fourth cycle of nivolumab.

The CDR3 DNA is TGCAGCGTTGTCTTCGCGGACGGGCGCTCTGGAAACACCATATATTTT. Its protein is CSVVFADGRSGNTIYF. The chain has TRBV29-1 and TRBJ1-3; no reliable D call. There are 16 residues in the CDR3. Germline loops: CDR1 SQVTM, CDR2 ANQGSEA. V was trimmed by 4 bases and J by 0 bases, leaving 16 bases between them.